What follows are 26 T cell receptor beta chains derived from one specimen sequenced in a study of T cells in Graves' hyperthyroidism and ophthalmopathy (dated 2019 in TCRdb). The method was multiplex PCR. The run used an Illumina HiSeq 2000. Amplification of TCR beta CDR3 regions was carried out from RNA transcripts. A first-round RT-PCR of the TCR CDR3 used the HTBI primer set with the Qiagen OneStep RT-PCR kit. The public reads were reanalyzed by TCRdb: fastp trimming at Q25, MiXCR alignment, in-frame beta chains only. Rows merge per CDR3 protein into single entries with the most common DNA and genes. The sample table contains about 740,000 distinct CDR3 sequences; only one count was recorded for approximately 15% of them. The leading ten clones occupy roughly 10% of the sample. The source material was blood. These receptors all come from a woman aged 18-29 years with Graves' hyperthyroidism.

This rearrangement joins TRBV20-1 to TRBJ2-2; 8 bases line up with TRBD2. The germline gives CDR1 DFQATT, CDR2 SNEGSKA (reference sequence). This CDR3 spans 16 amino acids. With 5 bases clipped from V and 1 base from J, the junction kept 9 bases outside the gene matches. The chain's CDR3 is CSAPPGGARNTGELFF. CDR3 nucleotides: TGCAGTGCTCCCCCGGGGGGGGCGCGGAACACCGGGGAGCTGTTTTTT.

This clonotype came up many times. The CDR3 DNA sequence: TGTGCCTGGACCGGGAGGCAGAACTCCTACGAGCAGTACTTC. Translating it yields CAWTGRQNSYEQYF. J is TRBJ2-7 and V is TRBV30; 7 nucleotides align to TRBD2. The CDR3 is made up of 14 amino acids. Germline assignment: CDR1 GTSNPN and CDR2 SVGIG (reference sequence). V lost 4 bases and J lost 0; bases outside the gene matches: 6.

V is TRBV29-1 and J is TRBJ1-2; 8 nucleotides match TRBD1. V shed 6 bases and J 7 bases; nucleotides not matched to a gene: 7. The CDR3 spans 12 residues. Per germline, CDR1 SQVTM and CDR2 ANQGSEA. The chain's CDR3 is CSVDGQGGGYTF. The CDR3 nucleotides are TGCAGCGTGGATGGACAGGGCGGTGGCTACACCTTC.

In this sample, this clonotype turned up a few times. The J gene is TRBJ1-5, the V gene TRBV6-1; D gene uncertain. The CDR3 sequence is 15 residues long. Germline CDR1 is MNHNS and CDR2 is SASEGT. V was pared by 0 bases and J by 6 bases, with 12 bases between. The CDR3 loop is CASSEAGTWGQPQHF. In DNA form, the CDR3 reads TGTGCCAGCAGTGAAGCCGGAACCTGGGGTCAGCCCCAGCATTTT.

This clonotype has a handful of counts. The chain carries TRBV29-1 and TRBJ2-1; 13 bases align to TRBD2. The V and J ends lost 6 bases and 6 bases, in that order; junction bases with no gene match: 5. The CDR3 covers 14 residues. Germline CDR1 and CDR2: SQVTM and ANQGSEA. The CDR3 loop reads CSVLLAGGPNEQFF. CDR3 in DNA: TGCAGCGTCCTACTAGCGGGAGGGCCCAATGAGCAGTTCTTC.

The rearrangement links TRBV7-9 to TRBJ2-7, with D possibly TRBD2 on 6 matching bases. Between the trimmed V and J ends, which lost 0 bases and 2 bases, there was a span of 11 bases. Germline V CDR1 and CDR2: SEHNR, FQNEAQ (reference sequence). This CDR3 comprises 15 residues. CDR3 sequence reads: CASSLAPSVAYEQYF. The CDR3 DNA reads TGTGCCAGCAGCTTAGCTCCTAGCGTAGCCTACGAGCAGTACTTC.

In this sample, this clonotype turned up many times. Here the CDR3 reads CASSLVTRGSPQYF. CDR3 bases: TGTGCCAGCAGTTTGGTAACTAGAGGCTCGCCCCAGTACTTC. The rearrangement links TRBV12-3 or TRBV12-4 to TRBJ2-5; D perhaps matches TRBD2 (5 bases). V was cut by 3 bases and J by 9 bases, with 17 bases left in between. The CDR3 runs 14 residues.

The CDR3 DNA follows: TGTGCCAGCAGCCACAAATTCAGGGTAAAGAGTCAGCCCCAGCATTTT. Protein product: CASSHKFRVKSQPQHF. V gene TRBV7-9 combines with J gene TRBJ1-5; a weak D match, TRBD1 (5 bases). This CDR3 region has 16 residues. With 5 bases removed from V and 6 bases from J, the gap between germline ends came to 20 bases. Germline CDR1 SEHNR, CDR2 FQNEAQ (reference sequence).

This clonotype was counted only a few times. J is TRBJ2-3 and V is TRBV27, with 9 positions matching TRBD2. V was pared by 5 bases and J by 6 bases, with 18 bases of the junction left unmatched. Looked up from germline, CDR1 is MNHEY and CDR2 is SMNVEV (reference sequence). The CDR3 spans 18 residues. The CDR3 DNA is TGTGCCAGCAGTCCACTGGGGTTTAGCGGGGGAGTAAGGGATACGCAGTATTTT. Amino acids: CASSPLGFSGGVRDTQYF.

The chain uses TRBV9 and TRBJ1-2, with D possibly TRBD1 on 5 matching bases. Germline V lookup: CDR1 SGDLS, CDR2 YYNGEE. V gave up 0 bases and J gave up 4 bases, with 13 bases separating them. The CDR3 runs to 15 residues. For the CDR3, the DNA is TGTGCCAGCAGCGTAGCGGCGGGCCAGGGCTATGGCTACACCTTC. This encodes CASSVAAGQGYGYTF.

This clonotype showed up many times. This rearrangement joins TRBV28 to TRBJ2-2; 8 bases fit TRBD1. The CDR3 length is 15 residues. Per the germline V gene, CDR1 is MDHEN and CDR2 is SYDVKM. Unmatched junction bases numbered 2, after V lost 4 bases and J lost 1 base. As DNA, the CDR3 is TGTGCCAGCAGTTCAGGGGGCAAGAACACCGGGGAGCTGTTTTTT. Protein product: CASSSGGKNTGELFF.

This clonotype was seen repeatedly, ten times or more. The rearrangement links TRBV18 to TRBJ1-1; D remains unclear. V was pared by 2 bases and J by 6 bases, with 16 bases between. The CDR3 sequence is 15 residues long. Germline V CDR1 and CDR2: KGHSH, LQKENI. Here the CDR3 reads CASSPRQAVGSEAFF. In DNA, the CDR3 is TGTGCCAGCTCACCAAGGCAGGCGGTTGGCTCTGAAGCTTTCTTT.

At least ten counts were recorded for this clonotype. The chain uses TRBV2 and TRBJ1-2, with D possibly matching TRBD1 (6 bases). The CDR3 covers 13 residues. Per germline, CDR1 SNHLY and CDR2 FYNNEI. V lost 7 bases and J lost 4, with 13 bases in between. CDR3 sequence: CASIRGLIYGYTF. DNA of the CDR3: TGTGCCAGCATCAGGGGCCTCATCTATGGCTACACCTTC.

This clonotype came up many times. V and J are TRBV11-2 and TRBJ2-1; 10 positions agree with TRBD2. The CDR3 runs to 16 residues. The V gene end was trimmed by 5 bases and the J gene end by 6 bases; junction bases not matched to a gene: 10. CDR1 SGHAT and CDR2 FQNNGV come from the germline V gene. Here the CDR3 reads CASSHSGRAIGNEQFF. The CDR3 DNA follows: TGTGCCAGCAGCCACAGCGGGAGGGCCATCGGCAATGAGCAGTTCTTC.

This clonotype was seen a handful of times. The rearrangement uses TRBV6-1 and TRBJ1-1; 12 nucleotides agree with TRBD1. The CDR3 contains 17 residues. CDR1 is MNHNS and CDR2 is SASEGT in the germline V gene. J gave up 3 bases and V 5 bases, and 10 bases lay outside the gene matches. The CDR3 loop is CASSTRDRGLKDTEAFF. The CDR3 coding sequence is TGTGCCAGCAGTACTCGGGACAGGGGGCTTAAAGACACTGAAGCTTTCTTT.

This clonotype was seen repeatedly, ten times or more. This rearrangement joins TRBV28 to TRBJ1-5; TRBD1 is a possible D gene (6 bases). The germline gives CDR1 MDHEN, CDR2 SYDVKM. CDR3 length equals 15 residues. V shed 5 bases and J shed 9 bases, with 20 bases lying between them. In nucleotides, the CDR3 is TGTGCCAGCAGTGGGATGGGACAAGTATACGGGCCCCAGCATTTT. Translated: CASSGMGQVYGPQHF.

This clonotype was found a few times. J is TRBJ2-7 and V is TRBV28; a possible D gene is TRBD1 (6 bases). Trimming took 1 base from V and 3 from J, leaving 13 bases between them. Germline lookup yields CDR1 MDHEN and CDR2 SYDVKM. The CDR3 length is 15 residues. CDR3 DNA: TGTGCCAGCAGTTTATTACGGGACACTATCTACGAGCAGTACTTC. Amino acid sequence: CASSLLRDTIYEQYF. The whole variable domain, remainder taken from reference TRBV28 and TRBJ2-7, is DVKVTQSSRYLVKRTGEKVFLECVQDMDHENMFWYRQDPGLGLRLIYFSYDVKMKEKGDIPEGYSVSREKKERFSLILESASTNQTSMYLCASSLLRDTIYEQYFGPGTRLTVT.

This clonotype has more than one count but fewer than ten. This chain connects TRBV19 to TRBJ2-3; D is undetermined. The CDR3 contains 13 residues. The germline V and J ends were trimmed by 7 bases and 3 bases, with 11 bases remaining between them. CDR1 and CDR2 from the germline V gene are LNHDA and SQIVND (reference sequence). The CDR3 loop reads CASKVAITDTQYF. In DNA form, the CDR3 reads TGTGCCAGTAAGGTTGCCATTACAGATACGCAGTATTTT.

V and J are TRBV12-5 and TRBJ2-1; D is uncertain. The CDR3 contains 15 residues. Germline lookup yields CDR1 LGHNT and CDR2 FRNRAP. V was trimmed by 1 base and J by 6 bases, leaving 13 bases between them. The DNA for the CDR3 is TGTGCTAGTGGTTTGGACCCGGTGGGGTCCAATGAGCAGTTCTTC. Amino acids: CASGLDPVGSNEQFF.

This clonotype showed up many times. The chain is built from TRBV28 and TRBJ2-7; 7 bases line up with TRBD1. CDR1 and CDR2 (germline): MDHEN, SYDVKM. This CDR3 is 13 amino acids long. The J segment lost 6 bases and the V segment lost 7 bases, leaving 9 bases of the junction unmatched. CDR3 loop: CASNLGQIGEQYF. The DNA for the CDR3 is TGTGCCAGCAACCTGGGACAGATAGGCGAGCAGTACTTC.

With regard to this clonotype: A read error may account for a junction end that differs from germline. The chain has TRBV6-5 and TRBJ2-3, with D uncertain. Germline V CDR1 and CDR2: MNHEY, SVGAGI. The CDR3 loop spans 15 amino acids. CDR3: CANSYVGSSTDTQYF. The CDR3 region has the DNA TGTGCCAACAGTTACGTCGGATCCTCAACAGATACGCAGTATTTT.

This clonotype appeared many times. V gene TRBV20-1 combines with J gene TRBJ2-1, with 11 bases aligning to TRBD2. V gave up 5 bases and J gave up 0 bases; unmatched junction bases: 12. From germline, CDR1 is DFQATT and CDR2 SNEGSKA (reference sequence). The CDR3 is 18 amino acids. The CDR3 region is CSAERTSGLPFSYNEQFF. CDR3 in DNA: TGCAGTGCTGAGCGGACTAGCGGGTTACCCTTCTCCTACAATGAGCAGTTCTTC.

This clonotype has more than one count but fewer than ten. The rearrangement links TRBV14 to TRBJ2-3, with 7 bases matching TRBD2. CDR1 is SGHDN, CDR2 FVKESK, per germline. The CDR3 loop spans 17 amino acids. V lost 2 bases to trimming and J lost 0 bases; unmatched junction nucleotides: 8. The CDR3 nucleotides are TGTGCCAGCAGCCAATTTATCGGGAGGACTAGCACAGATACGCAGTATTTT. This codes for CASSQFIGRTSTDTQYF.

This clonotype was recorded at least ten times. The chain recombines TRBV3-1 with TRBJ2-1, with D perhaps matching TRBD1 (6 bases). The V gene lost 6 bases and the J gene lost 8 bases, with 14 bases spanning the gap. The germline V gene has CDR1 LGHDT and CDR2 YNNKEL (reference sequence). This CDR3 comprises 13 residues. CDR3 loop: CASRPLEGDEQFF. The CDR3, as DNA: TGTGCCAGCAGACCCCTTGAGGGGGATGAGCAGTTCTTC.

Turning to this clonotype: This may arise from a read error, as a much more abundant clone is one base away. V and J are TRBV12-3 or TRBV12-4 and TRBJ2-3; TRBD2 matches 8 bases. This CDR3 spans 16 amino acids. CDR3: CASSLLAAPSTDTRYF. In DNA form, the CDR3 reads TGTGCCAGCAGCCTACTAGCGGCCCCTAGCACAGATACGCGGTATTTT.

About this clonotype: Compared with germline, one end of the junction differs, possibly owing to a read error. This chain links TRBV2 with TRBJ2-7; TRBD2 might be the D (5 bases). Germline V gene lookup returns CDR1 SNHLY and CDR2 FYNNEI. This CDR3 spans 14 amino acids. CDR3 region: CASRKGLASYGQYF. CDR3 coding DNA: TGTGCCAGCAGGAAGGGTCTAGCCAGCTACGGGCAGTACTTC.